A selection of T cell receptor beta chains follows, all from one sample in a study of control samples from healthy donors and cancer patients. Measured with immunoSEQ multiplex PCR; TCRdb has only the in-frame clones, and not every one. The sample yields 120,000 or so clones, over 75% seen once. The specimen was blood. The receptor set was obtained from a man aged 40-49 years in good health. The CDR3 runs from the conserved cysteine through the conserved F or W. D genes are given only for firm matches. Size values are once, few and many counts, or a class for expanded clones, and some rows have none.

>-|-|TRBV5-6|TRBJ1-5
CASSLQLHQPQHF
TGTGCCAGCAGCTTGCAACTCCATCAGCCCCAGCATTTT
>-|-|TRBV5-6|TRBJ2-3
CASSAVGVESGQYF
TGTGCCAGCAGCGCCGTAGGGGTCGAGTCAGGGCAGTATTTT
>once|-|TRBV5-1|TRBJ2-4
CASSLGASDIQYF
TGCGCCAGCAGCTTGGGGGCTAGCGACATTCAGTACTTC
>once|TRBD1|TRBV19|TRBJ1-5
CASSITGGRPQHF
TGTGCCAGTAGCATAACAGGGGGCAGGCCCCAGCATTTT
>-|-|TRBV3-1/TRBV3-2|TRBJ2-7
CASSQGASEQYF
TGTGCCAGCAGCCAGGGGGCGAGCGAGCAGTACTTC
>-|TRBD2|TRBV29-1|TRBJ2-1
CSVTRMWGGSSYNEQFF
TGCAGCGTAACACGTATGTGGGGGGGGAGCTCCTACAATGAGCAGTTCTTC
>-|-|TRBV7-2|TRBJ1-6
CASSLGGGGRSPLHF
TGTGCCAGCAGCTTAGGGGGCGGGGGTCGCTCACCCCTCCACTTT
>few|-|TRBV19|TRBJ1-5
CASSHPLGAGVNQPQHF
TGTGCCAGTAGCCACCCATTAGGGGCGGGGGTAAATCAGCCCCAGCATTTT
>-|-|TRBV2|TRBJ2-6
CASSGGAGANVLTF
TGTGCCAGCAGTGGGGGGGCTGGGGCCAACGTCCTGACTTTC
>-|TRBD1|TRBV27|TRBJ1-4
CASSRQGWEKLFF
TGTGCCAGCAGTCGACAGGGGTGGGAAAAACTGTTTTTT
>-|TRBD2|TRBV6-1|TRBJ2-3
CASSEITSGAVTDTQYF
TGTGCCAGCAGTGAAATCACTAGCGGCGCCGTCACAGATACGCAGTATTTT
>few|-|TRBV4-1|TRBJ2-5
CASSQDNRQETQYF
TGCGCCAGCAGCCAAGATAACAGACAAGAGACCCAGTACTTC
>-|-|TRBV4-1|TRBJ2-5
CASSQDGAMSSQYF
TGCGCCAGCAGCCAAGATGGGGCGATGTCGTCCCAGTACTTC
>-|TRBD2|TRBV9|TRBJ2-7
CASSAGLAGYYEQYF
TGTGCCAGCAGCGCGGGACTAGCGGGATATTACGAGCAGTACTTC
>few|-|TRBV27|TRBJ2-1
CASSLTGVSQYNEQFF
TGTGCCAGCAGTTTAACCGGGGTGTCACAATACAATGAGCAGTTCTTC
>-|-|TRBV19|TRBJ2-5
CASSRAGQETQYF
TGTGCCAGTAGTAGAGCGGGCCAAGAGACCCAGTACTTC
>-|TRBD1|TRBV24-1|TRBJ1-2
CATSETGTGLHGYTF
TGTGCCACCAGTGAAACCGGGACAGGGCTGCATGGCTACACCTTC
>-|TRBD1|TRBV5-5|TRBJ1-2
CASSSDRAHFNYGYTF
TGTGCCAGCAGCTCAGACAGGGCACATTTTAACTATGGCTACACCTTC
>-|-|TRBV7-2|TRBJ2-2
CASSLEGTGELFF
TGTGCCAGCAGCTTAGAGGGTACCGGGGAGCTGTTTTTT
>-|TRBD1|TRBV18|TRBJ1-1
CASSPGTGVTEAFF
TGTGCCAGCTCACCAGGGACAGGGGTGACTGAAGCTTTCTTT
>-|TRBD1|TRBV7-8|TRBJ1-4
CASSFPTGAGEKLFF
TGTGCCAGCAGCTTCCCTACAGGGGCAGGGGAAAAACTGTTTTTT
>-|TRBD1|TRBV30|TRBJ2-1
CAWSSAQGAFDEQFF
TGTGCCTGGAGTTCAGCACAGGGGGCTTTCGATGAGCAGTTCTTC
>-|-|TRBV3-1/TRBV3-2|TRBJ1-1
CASSKPGHRNTEAFF
TGTGCCAGCAGCAAGCCGGGACACAGGAACACTGAAGCTTTCTTT
>-|-|TRBV4-1|TRBJ1-1
CASSQVGGGAEAFF
TGCGCCAGCAGCCAAGTAGGGGGAGGGGCTGAAGCTTTCTTT
>-|TRBD1|TRBV10-3|TRBJ1-4
CAIIASTGTNEKLFF
TGTGCCATCATCGCATCGACAGGGACTAATGAAAAACTGTTTTTT
>-|TRBD1|TRBV29-1|TRBJ2-7
CSAWTGIYEQYF
TGCAGCGCCTGGACAGGGATCTACGAGCAGTACTTC
>-|TRBD2|TRBV11-3|TRBJ2-5
CASSKRGGKETQYF
TGTGCCAGCAGCAAGCGGGGGGGCAAAGAGACCCAGTACTTC
>-|TRBD1|TRBV4-3|TRBJ1-1
CASSQEGQVMNTEAFF
TGCGCCAGCAGCCAAGAGGGACAGGTCATGAACACTGAAGCTTTCTTT
>once|TRBD1|TRBV2|TRBJ2-5
CAKLDREYETQYF
TGTGCCAAACTGGACAGGGAGTATGAGACCCAGTACTTC
>once|TRBD2|TRBV11-3|TRBJ2-1
CASSSGGSYNEQFF
TGTGCCAGCAGCTCGGGGGGGTCCTACAATGAGCAGTTCTTC
>-|-|TRBV7-8|TRBJ1-2
CASSAQRGRSYGYTF
TGTGCCAGCAGCGCACAAAGAGGAAGATCCTATGGCTACACCTTC
>-|TRBD1|TRBV7-9|TRBJ2-2
CASSPTDRGYVIGELFF
TGTGCCAGCAGCCCTACGGACAGGGGTTACGTAATCGGGGAGCTGTTTTTT
>few|TRBD1|TRBV4-3|TRBJ2-3
CASSQDGTASTDTQYF
TGCGCCAGCAGCCAGGACGGGACAGCCAGCACAGATACGCAGTATTTT
>-|-|TRBV11-3|TRBJ1-3
CASSLLPGAGNTIYF
TGTGCCAGCAGCTTATTGCCGGGAGCTGGAAACACCATATATTTT
>-|TRBD1|TRBV11-2|TRBJ1-2
CASSLSGTGNYGYTF
TGTGCCAGCAGTCTATCAGGGACAGGGAACTATGGCTACACCTTC
>-|TRBD1|TRBV19|TRBJ2-5
CASAGGETQYF
TGTGCCAGTGCAGGGGGAGAGACCCAGTACTTC
>-|-|TRBV27|TRBJ2-7
CASSLSVMAGASYEQYF
TGTGCCAGCAGTTTATCAGTCATGGCCGGGGCCTCCTACGAGCAGTACTTC
>few|-|TRBV6-6|TRBJ2-5
CASSSQRVQETQYF
TGTGCCAGCAGTTCCCAAAGGGTTCAAGAGACCCAGTACTTC
>-|TRBD1|TRBV6-5|TRBJ1-2
CAAEDRVYGYTF
TGTGCCGCTGAGGACAGGGTGTATGGCTACACCTTC
>-|-|TRBV6-5|TRBJ1-2
CASSQETFWGYTF
TGTGCCAGCAGCCAGGAAACTTTTTGGGGCTACACCTTC
>-|TRBD1|TRBV5-1|TRBJ1-2
CASSRDRDYGYTF
TGCGCCAGCAGCCGCGACAGGGACTATGGCTACACCTTC
>few|-|TRBV5-1|TRBJ2-7
CASSLVGTTSYEQYF
TGCGCCAGCAGCTTGGTCGGGACAACATCCTACGAGCAGTACTTC
>-|TRBD2|TRBV7-6|TRBJ2-1
CASSLVSSGTYNEQFF
TGTGCCAGCAGCTTAGTTTCTAGCGGAACTTACAATGAGCAGTTCTTC
>once|-|TRBV24-1|TRBJ2-5
CATSGTAQETQYF
TGTGCCACCAGTGGGACAGCCCAAGAGACCCAGTACTTC
>-|-|TRBV7-3|TRBJ2-7
CASSLSSSYEQYF
TGTGCCAGCAGCCTGTCGAGCTCCTACGAGCAGTACTTC
>once|TRBD1|TRBV19|TRBJ2-5
CASSRRGLQGWETQYF
TGTGCCAGTAGCCGAAGGGGTTTACAGGGGTGGGAGACCCAGTACTTC
>-|-|TRBV3-1/TRBV3-2|TRBJ2-2
CASSQTGNTGELFF
TGTGCCAGCAGCCAGACAGGGAACACCGGGGAGCTGTTTTTT
>-|-|TRBV7-8|TRBJ2-7
CASSLRYEQYF
TGTGCCAGCAGCTTACGCTACGAGCAGTACTTC
>-|TRBD2|TRBV7-8|TRBJ2-3
CASSPLSAGGQDTQYF
TGTGCCAGCAGCCCCCTCTCCGCGGGGGGGCAAGATACGCAGTATTTT
>-|-|TRBV18|TRBJ1-4
CASSPGSNEKLFF
TGTGCCAGCTCACCGGGCTCTAATGAAAAACTGTTTTTT
>-|-|TRBV6-1|TRBJ2-7
CASSEAPGAIYEQYF
TGTGCCAGCAGTGAAGCCCCAGGGGCCATCTACGAGCAGTACTTC
>-|TRBD1|TRBV2|TRBJ1-6
CASRGRTGGLFSYNSPLHF
TGTGCCAGCAGAGGCCGGACAGGGGGGCTGTTCTCCTATAATTCACCCCTCCACTTT
>-|-|TRBV4-1|TRBJ1-1
CASSQVWGPTNTEAFF
TGCGCCAGCAGCCAAGTGTGGGGACCGACGAACACTGAAGCTTTCTTT
>once|-|TRBV6-5|TRBJ1-1
CASRFTIGQGSAFF
TGTGCCAGCAGATTTACGATAGGACAAGGGTCTGCTTTCTTT
>once|-|TRBV6-2/TRBV6-3|TRBJ2-3
CASSYSVGATDTQYF
TGTGCCAGCAGTTACTCCGTAGGAGCAACAGATACGCAGTATTTT